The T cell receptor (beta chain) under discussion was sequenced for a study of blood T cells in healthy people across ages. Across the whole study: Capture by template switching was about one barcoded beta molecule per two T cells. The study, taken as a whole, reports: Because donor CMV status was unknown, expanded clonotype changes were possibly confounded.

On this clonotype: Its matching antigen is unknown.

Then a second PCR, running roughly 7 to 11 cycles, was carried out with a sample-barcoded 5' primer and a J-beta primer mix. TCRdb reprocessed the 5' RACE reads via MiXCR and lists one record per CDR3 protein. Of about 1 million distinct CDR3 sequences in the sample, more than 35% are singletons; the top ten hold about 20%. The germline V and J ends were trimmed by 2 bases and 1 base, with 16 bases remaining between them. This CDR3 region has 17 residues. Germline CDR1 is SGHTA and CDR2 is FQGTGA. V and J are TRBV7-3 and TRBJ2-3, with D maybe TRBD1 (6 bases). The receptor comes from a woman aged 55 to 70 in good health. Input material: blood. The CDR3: CASSLSGGLIGTDTQYF. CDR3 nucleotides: TGTGCCAGCAGCTTATCTGGGGGCTTAATAGGCACAGATACGCAGTATTTT.